This TCR beta chain was sequenced for a study of T cell responses to AZD1222 COVID-19 vaccine. Broader study findings: Mostly white British, mostly female donors; authors suggested clonal diversity may be underestimated.

Remarks on this clone: Its antigen is not identified.

Trimming took 4 bases from V and 2 from J; bases not matched to a gene: 6. The germline gives CDR1 MGHRA, CDR2 YSYEKL. CDR3 length: 15 amino acids. The repertoire was sequenced with immunoSEQ multiplex PCR; TCRdb's copy has only in-frame clones and lacks some. The sample includes 110,000 or so clones, 70% to 90% of them seen just once. Sample: peripheral blood, taken on day 0 of AZD1222 vaccination. This rearrangement joins TRBV4-1 to TRBJ2-3; 7 bases align to TRBD1. The sequence came from an adult in good health. CDR3 loop: CASSRWTGDTDTQYF. The CDR3 DNA reads as TGCGCCAGCAGCCGGTGGACAGGAGACACAGATACGCAGTATTTT.